The subject of this entry is one TCR beta chain. Its antigen is unknown. These data belong to a study of T cells in Graves' hyperthyroidism and ophthalmopathy. Study-level information: Peripheral blood draws took place at initial diagnosis, ahead of any treatment.

TCR beta CDR3 regions were amplified from RNA. RT-PCR in the first round (using the HTBI primer set) targeted the TCR CDR3. One entry per CDR3 protein results from TCRdb running MiXCR on the multiplex PCR reads. The data contain about 480,000 distinct CDR3 sequences, approximately 23% of them singletons. Study-level findings and limits: Patients with ophthalmopathy were separated from those with stable hyperthyroidism by a 13 V-J model.

The CDR3 contains 14 residues. CDR1 MNHNS and CDR2 SASEGT come from the germline V gene. The trim removed 8 bases at V and 9 bases at J, leaving 11 bases unmatched. The source of this sequence is a woman aged 70-85 years with Graves' ophthalmopathy. Input material: blood. This chain joins TRBV6-1 and TRBJ2-7; 12 positions match TRBD1. The CDR3 sequence is CASVRGQGARVQYF. Here the CDR3 DNA reads TGTGCCAGCGTGCGGGGACAGGGGGCGAGGGTGCAGTACTTC.